This T cell receptor beta chain was identified in a study of cytotoxic CD8 clonotypes in ibrutinib-treated CLL. Germline CDR1 and CDR2: MNHEY and SMNVEV (reference sequence). V lost 6 bases to trimming and J lost 0 bases, with 11 bases between them. This CDR3 spans 15 amino acids. The repertoire was sequenced with immunoSEQ multiplex PCR; TCRdb's copy has only in-frame clones and lacks some. The sample shows about 85,000 clones, roughly 77% of them seen only once. There are a few counts of this clone. Here the sequenced sample was PBMCs, taken after 12 months of ibrutinib treatment. The J gene is TRBJ1-4, the V gene TRBV27; D possibly corresponds to TRBD1 (6 bases). The sequence was collected from a human donor with chronic lymphocytic leukemia. Written as DNA, the CDR3 is TGTGCCAGCAGACCCGGACAGACAACTAATGAAAAACTGTTTTTT. Residues: CASRPGQTTNEKLFF.